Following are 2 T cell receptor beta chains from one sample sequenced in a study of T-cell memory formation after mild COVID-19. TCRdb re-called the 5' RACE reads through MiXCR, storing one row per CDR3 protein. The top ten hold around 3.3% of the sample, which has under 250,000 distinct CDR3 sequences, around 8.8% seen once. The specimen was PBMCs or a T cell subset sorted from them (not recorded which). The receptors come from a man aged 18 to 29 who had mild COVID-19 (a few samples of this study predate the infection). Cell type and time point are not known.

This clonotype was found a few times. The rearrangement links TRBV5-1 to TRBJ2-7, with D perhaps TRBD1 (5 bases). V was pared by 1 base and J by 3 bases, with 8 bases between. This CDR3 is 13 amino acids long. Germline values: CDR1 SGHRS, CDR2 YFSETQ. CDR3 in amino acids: CASSLNTGYEQYV. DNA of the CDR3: TGCGCCAGCAGCTTGAATACAGGCTACGAGCAGTACGTC.

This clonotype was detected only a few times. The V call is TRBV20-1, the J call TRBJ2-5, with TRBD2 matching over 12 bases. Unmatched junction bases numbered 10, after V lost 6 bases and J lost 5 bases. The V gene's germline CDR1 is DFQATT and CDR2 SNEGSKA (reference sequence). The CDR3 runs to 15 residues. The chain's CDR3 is CSADPTSGGGETQYF. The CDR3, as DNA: TGCAGTGCCGACCCGACTAGCGGGGGCGGGGAGACCCAGTACTTC.